One and the same sample provided the 16 T cell receptor beta chains below, sequenced in a study of T cell changes during pregnancy in multiple sclerosis. Produced via immunoSEQ multiplex PCR; TCRdb's table is partial and in-frame only. The table lists around 97,000 clones, about 91% of them singletons. The input for sequencing was peripheral blood, taken after pregnancy. These receptors were collected from a female donor with multiple sclerosis, enrolled in a pregnancy study.

The rearrangement uses TRBV11-2 and TRBJ1-1; 9 bases agree with TRBD1. The J segment lost 0 bases and the V segment lost 6 bases, leaving 11 bases of the junction unmatched. This CDR3 comprises 17 residues. The germline CDR1 and CDR2 sequences are SGHAT and FQNNGV. CDR3 loop: CASSLGRTGAMNTEAFF. CDR3 DNA: TGTGCCAGCAGTCTGGGCCGGACAGGGGCTATGAACACTGAAGCTTTCTTT.

The chain joins TRBV6-1 to TRBJ2-2, with TRBD2 matching over 7 bases. Per germline, CDR1 MNHNS and CDR2 SASEGT. V lost 7 bases and J lost 4; bases outside the gene matches: 3. CDR3 length: 13 amino acids. For the CDR3, the DNA is TGTGCCAGCATACTAGCGAGCACCGGGGAGCTGTTTTTT. It codes for CASILASTGELFF.

As for this clone: In the same sample, other DNA sequences code for this CDR3. This chain links TRBV29-1 with TRBJ1-2, with 8 positions matching TRBD1. CDR3 length: 12 residues. V shed 7 bases and J 4 bases; nucleotides not matched to a gene: 5. Germline CDR1 reads SQVTM; CDR2 reads ANQGSEA. CDR3 bases: TGCAGCGCCCTAGACAGGGGCTATGGCTACACCTTC. As protein: CSALDRGYGYTF.

The chain has TRBV30 and TRBJ1-6; no reliable D call. This CDR3 has 11 residues. The ends were cut back, 5 bases at V and 12 bases at J, with 11 bases in the middle. The V gene's germline CDR1 is GTSNPN and CDR2 SVGIG (reference sequence). For the CDR3, the DNA is TGTGCCTGGGACAAGGTTGGACCCCTCCACTTT. Amino acids: CAWDKVGPLHF.

This clone was seen just once. This chain joins TRBV10-3 and TRBJ2-1; 11 positions match TRBD2. Germline assignment: CDR1 ENHRY and CDR2 SYGVKD. With 5 bases clipped from V and 4 bases from J, the junction kept 7 bases outside the gene matches. This CDR3 has 16 amino acids. The CDR3 loop is CAISSSGGDHYNEQFF. CDR3 DNA sequence: TGTGCCATCAGTAGTAGCGGGGGGGATCATTACAATGAGCAGTTCTTC.

This chain joins TRBV5-6 and TRBJ1-2; D possibly corresponds to TRBD1 (5 bases). The V gene's germline CDR1 is SGHDT and CDR2 YYEEEE. This CDR3 is built from 17 residues. V was cut by 5 bases and J by 5 bases, with 25 bases left in between. CDR3 DNA: TGTGCCAGCAGTGGGGTGCGTACTCGGGACTCAGGGTATGGCTACACCTTC. Residues: CASSGVRTRDSGYGYTF. Supplemented by reference TRBV5-6 and TRBJ1-2, the full variable domain reads DAGVTQSPTHLIKTRGQQVTLRCSPKSGHDTVSWYQQALGQGPQFIFQYYEEEERQRGNFPDRFSGHQFPNYSSELNVNALLLGDSALYLCASSGVRTRDSGYGYTFGSGTRLTVV.

The V and J genes are TRBV6-4 and TRBJ2-1, with 7 bases matching TRBD1. V shed 4 bases, J shed 5 bases, and the junction held 11 bases outside the gene matches. This CDR3 contains 16 residues. Germline CDR1 MRHNA, CDR2 SNTAGT. The CDR3 coding sequence is TGTGCCAGCAGTGGCTGTAGGACAGGAGAGAACAATGAGCAGTTCTTC. Its protein is CASSGCRTGENNEQFF.

V gene TRBV9 combines with J gene TRBJ2-6, with TRBD1 matching over 12 bases. The CDR3 extends over 18 amino acids. CDR1 SGDLS and CDR2 YYNGEE come from the germline V gene. With 3 bases clipped from V and 3 bases from J, the junction kept 7 bases outside the gene matches. The CDR3 region is CASSAGTGGAGGANVLTF. In DNA form, the CDR3 reads TGTGCCAGCAGCGCCGGGACAGGGGGCGCGGGTGGGGCCAACGTCCTGACTTTC.

The chain's CDR3 is CASGRQGSGYTF. In DNA form, the CDR3 reads TGTGCCAGCGGGAGACAGGGCTCTGGCTACACCTTC. The chain couples TRBV6-6 to TRBJ1-2, with 7 bases aligning to TRBD1. The CDR3 sequence is 12 residues long. Germline V CDR1 and CDR2: MNHNY, SVGAGI (reference sequence). V trimming: 8 bases; J trimming: 7 bases; junction bases outside the gene matches: 7.

The rearrangement links TRBV27 to TRBJ2-2, with a tentative D call TRBD2 (6 bases). V lost 6 bases to trimming and J lost 1 base, with 18 bases between them. Germline CDR1 and CDR2: MNHEY and SMNVEV (reference sequence). CDR3 size: 17 residues. This CDR3 is CASSSYLGGENTGELFF. For the CDR3, the DNA is TGTGCCAGCAGCTCCTACCTCGGAGGGGAGAACACCGGGGAGCTGTTTTTT.

This sequence joins TRBV28 and TRBJ1-5; the D is unclear. The CDR3 is made up of 14 amino acids. Germline values: CDR1 MDHEN, CDR2 SYDVKM. The V end was cut by 8 bases, the J end by 0 bases, with 11 bases between. The CDR3 region is CASASVVSNQPQHF. DNA of the CDR3: TGTGCCAGCGCCTCGGTGGTTAGCAATCAGCCCCAGCATTTT.

This clone came up once. The rearrangement joins TRBV19 to TRBJ1-4, with 10 bases lining up with TRBD1. The CDR3 loop spans 13 amino acids. The junction had 1 base not matched to a gene; V was cut back by 8 bases and J by 4 bases. The V gene's germline CDR1 is LNHDA and CDR2 SQIVND (reference sequence). As DNA, the CDR3 is TGTGCCAGTGGACAGGGGGTTAATGAAAAACTGTTTTTT. Amino acid sequence: CASGQGVNEKLFF.

This clone has only one observation. The gene calls are TRBV29-1 and TRBJ2-2; 10 bases fit TRBD2. CDR3 length: 16 residues. The J segment lost 2 bases and the V segment lost 2 bases, leaving 5 bases of the junction unmatched. Germline V gene data show CDR1 as SQVTM and CDR2 as ANQGSEA. CDR3 nucleotide sequence: TGCAGCGTTGAATCTGCTAGCGGGAGTAACACCGGGGAGCTGTTTTTT. This codes for CSVESASGSNTGELFF.

The chain carries TRBV7-6 and TRBJ1-6, with no clear D. The CDR3 consists of 14 residues. Germline CDR1 SGHVS, CDR2 FNYEAQ. Trimming left V 1 base short and J 7 bases short, with 8 bases between. The chain's CDR3 is CASSLENRNSPLHF. CDR3 nucleotides: TGTGCCAGCAGCTTAGAGAACAGAAATTCACCCCTCCACTTT.

The chain joins TRBV2 to TRBJ2-3, with TRBD2 matching over 9 bases. Germline lookup yields CDR1 SNHLY and CDR2 FYNNEI. V lost 2 bases, J lost 4 bases, and 4 bases stayed unmatched. The CDR3 covers 15 residues. The chain's CDR3 is CASSELAGNADTQYF. In DNA, the CDR3 is TGTGCCAGCAGTGAACTAGCGGGGAACGCAGATACGCAGTATTTT.

The chain has TRBV5-1 and TRBJ2-5; TRBD1 agrees at 7 bases. The CDR3 runs 14 residues. V lost 0 bases to trimming and J lost 5 bases; unmatched junction nucleotides: 4. CDR1 is SGHRS and CDR2 is YFSETQ in the germline V gene. CDR3 sequence: CASSLVDRVETQYF. CDR3 nucleotide sequence: TGCGCCAGCAGCTTGGTCGACAGGGTGGAGACCCAGTACTTC.